The 25 T cell receptor beta chains below all came from one sample that was sequenced in a study of T-cell memory formation after mild COVID-19. TCRdb independently ran MiXCR on the 5' RACE reads; one entry per CDR3 protein. The sample has fewer than 350,000 distinct CDR3 sequences, around a sixth seen once. The sample comprised PBMCs or a T cell subset sorted from them (not recorded which). The origin of the receptors is a man between 18 and 29 years old who had mild COVID-19 (a few samples of this study predate the infection). Cell type and time point are not known.

This clonotype has just a few counts. The V gene is TRBV7-2, the J gene TRBJ2-1; D perhaps matches TRBD2 (6 bases). V was cut by 1 base and J by 3 bases, with 10 bases left in between. CDR3 length: 15 amino acids. From germline, CDR1 is SGHTA and CDR2 FQGNSA. CDR3 protein: CASSLEPGVYNEQFF. CDR3 bases: TGTGCCAGCAGCTTAGAACCGGGGGTCTACAATGAGCAGTTCTTC.

A few counts support this clonotype. This rearrangement joins TRBV6-5 to TRBJ2-7; D gene ambiguous. Trimming stripped 6 bases from V and 4 bases from J, with 13 bases between. The CDR3 spans 13 residues. In germline, CDR1 is MNHEY, CDR2 SVGAGI. CDR3 DNA sequence: TGTGCCAGCAGCAAATATGTACAGTACGAGCAGTACTTC. Translating gives CASSKYVQYEQYF.

There are many counts of this clonotype. The chain is built from TRBV20-1 and TRBJ2-6, with 7 bases identical to TRBD1. The CDR3 is made up of 17 amino acids. Germline assignment: CDR1 DFQATT and CDR2 SNEGSKA (reference sequence). Losses at the gene ends were 6 bases for V and 0 bases for J; bases not matched to a gene: 11. The CDR3 protein is CSAIGTANRSGANVLTF. The DNA for the CDR3 is TGCAGTGCCATTGGGACAGCTAATCGCTCTGGGGCCAACGTCCTGACTTTC.

The rearrangement joins TRBV7-2 to TRBJ2-3, with D perhaps TRBD2 (7 bases). V lost 1 base and J lost 6, with 17 bases in between. The CDR3 totals 16 residues. The V gene's germline CDR1 is SGHTA and CDR2 FQGNSA. CDR3: CASSLVVGGPGDTQYF. The DNA of the CDR3 is TGTGCCAGCAGCTTAGTGGTCGGGGGGCCGGGTGATACGCAGTATTTT.

The genes are TRBV3-1 and TRBJ1-1, with no clear D. V lost 0 bases and J 1 base, leaving 12 bases between the germline ends. The CDR3 extends over 16 amino acids. The germline gives CDR1 LGHDT, CDR2 YNNKEL (reference sequence). The CDR3 sequence: CASSQDIPGPNTEAFF. Written as DNA, the CDR3 is TGTGCCAGCAGCCAAGATATACCAGGCCCGAACACTGAAGCTTTCTTT.

This clonotype was counted only a few times. This chain connects TRBV14 to TRBJ2-2; no clear D gene. The CDR3 runs to 14 residues. Germline lookup yields CDR1 SGHDN and CDR2 FVKESK. V was trimmed by 4 bases and J by 4 bases, leaving 10 bases between them. CDR3 DNA sequence: TGTGCCAGCAGCCCCCTCCTGGCCACCGGGGAGCTGTTTTTT. Residues: CASSPLLATGELFF.

The rearrangement uses TRBV6-6 and TRBJ2-1, with D maybe TRBD2 (5 bases). This CDR3 has 16 amino acids. V was clipped by 2 bases and J by 4 bases, with 15 bases between them. CDR1 is MNHNY, CDR2 SVGAGI, per germline (reference sequence). The CDR3 coding sequence is TGTGCCAGCAGTTACCGGAGCGGCAGCAGGTACAATGAGCAGTTCTTC. Translated, it gives CASSYRSGSRYNEQFF.

The V call is TRBV7-9, the J call TRBJ2-2; D is unresolved. The germline gives CDR1 SEHNR, CDR2 FQNEAQ (reference sequence). CDR3 size: 15 residues. The germline V and J ends were trimmed by 5 bases and 2 bases, with 12 bases remaining between them. CDR3 in amino acids: CASSSLHRNTGELFF. DNA of the CDR3: TGTGCCAGCAGCAGCCTCCATAGAAACACCGGGGAGCTGTTTTTT.

The chain has TRBV4-3 and TRBJ2-2; a weak D match, TRBD2 (6 bases). Trimming removed 1 base from V and 0 bases from J, with 9 bases in between. The CDR3 loop spans 16 amino acids. Germline CDR1 is LGHNA and CDR2 is YSLEER. The CDR3 region is CASSQGPGANTGELFF. The CDR3 DNA reads as TGCGCCAGCAGCCAAGGCCCGGGAGCGAACACCGGGGAGCTGTTTTTT.

V gene TRBV7-6 combines with J gene TRBJ2-3; 11 bases line up with TRBD2. CDR1 and CDR2 from the germline V gene are SGHVS and FNYEAQ. J was trimmed by 6 bases and V by 10 bases; bases with no gene match: 3. The CDR3 runs 12 residues. CDR3 protein: CATGTSGDTQYF. CDR3 nucleotide sequence: TGTGCCACCGGGACTAGCGGTGATACGCAGTATTTT.

The chain uses TRBV6-1 and TRBJ1-2; possibly TRBD1 for D (5 bases). This CDR3 has 14 residues. CDR1 and CDR2 from the germline V gene are MNHNS and SASEGT. V was pared by 6 bases and J by 4 bases, with 15 bases between. The CDR3 loop is CASSLRGGSYGYTF. The CDR3 bases are TGTGCCAGCAGCCTACGGGGGGGGAGCTATGGCTACACCTTC.

J is TRBJ2-3 and V is TRBV10-3; possibly TRBD1 for D (5 bases). The CDR3 is 17 residues long. V gave up 0 bases and J gave up 2 bases, with 15 bases separating them. The germline CDR1 and CDR2 sequences are ENHRY and SYGVKD. The CDR3 bases are TGTGCCATCAGTGAGTCGAATCCAGGGCTACTCACAGATACGCAGTATTTT. Translated, it gives CAISESNPGLLTDTQYF.

This clonotype occurred a few times. The V and J genes are TRBV7-2 and TRBJ1-1, with D unresolved. The CDR3 totals 13 residues. The germline V and J ends were trimmed by 1 base and 7 bases, with 10 bases remaining between them. Per the germline V gene, CDR1 is SGHTA and CDR2 is FQGNSA. The chain's CDR3 is CASSLVREVEAFF. CDR3 DNA sequence: TGTGCCAGCAGCTTAGTTCGGGAAGTTGAAGCTTTCTTT. Filled out from reference TRBV7-2 and TRBJ1-1, the complete variable domain reads GAGVSQSPSNKVTEKGKDVELRCDPISGHTALYWYRQSLGQGLEFLIYFQGNSAPDKSGLPSDRFSAERTGGSVSTLTIQRTQQEDSAVYLCASSLVREVEAFFGQGTRLTVV.

The rearrangement uses TRBV6-2 or TRBV6-3 and TRBJ1-5; TRBD1 is a possible D gene (5 bases). V gave up 6 bases and J gave up 6 bases, with 12 bases separating them. The CDR3 runs to 13 residues. Per the germline V gene, CDR1 is MNHEY and CDR2 is SVGEGT. In DNA form, the CDR3 reads TGTGCCAGCAGCCGAGGGGAGGGTCAGCCCCAGCATTTT. The encoded protein is CASSRGEGQPQHF.

The chain has TRBV9 and TRBJ2-3, with D possibly TRBD2 on 6 matching bases. Germline V CDR1 and CDR2: SGDLS, YYNGEE. Between the trimmed V and J ends, which lost 0 bases and 1 base, there was a span of 12 bases. The CDR3 loop spans 16 amino acids. The CDR3 spells CASSVVGGSGTDTQYF. CDR3 DNA sequence: TGTGCCAGCAGCGTAGTTGGGGGGTCGGGCACAGATACGCAGTATTTT.

This clonotype showed up many times. The V and J genes are TRBV7-2 and TRBJ2-3, with D uncertain. Germline V gene sequence: CDR1 SGHTA, CDR2 FQGNSA. This CDR3 region has 13 residues. V lost 3 bases and J 6 bases, leaving 10 bases between the germline ends. CDR3 DNA sequence: TGTGCCAGCAGCTTTGGTATGATGGATACGCAGTATTTT. This codes for CASSFGMMDTQYF.

In its sample, this clonotype was seen a few times. V is TRBV7-2 and J is TRBJ2-1; possibly TRBD1 or TRBD2 for D (5 bases each). Per germline, CDR1 SGHTA and CDR2 FQGNSA. There are 14 residues in the CDR3. Trimming stripped 5 bases from V and 3 bases from J, with 11 bases between. The DNA of the CDR3 is TGTGCCAGCAGCCAAAGGGACCACTACAATGAGCAGTTCTTC. This codes for CASSQRDHYNEQFF. Using reference TRBV7-2 and TRBJ2-1 for the parts outside the CDR3, the full variable domain is GAGVSQSPSNKVTEKGKDVELRCDPISGHTALYWYRQSLGQGLEFLIYFQGNSAPDKSGLPSDRFSAERTGGSVSTLTIQRTQQEDSAVYLCASSQRDHYNEQFFGPGTRLTVL.

The chain joins TRBV27 to TRBJ2-7; maybe TRBD1 (6 bases). This CDR3 spans 16 amino acids. Trimming removed 0 bases at V and 3 bases at J, with 15 bases between. From germline, CDR1 is MNHEY and CDR2 SMNVEV (reference sequence). CDR3: CASSLSLGASGYEQYF. The CDR3 DNA reads TGTGCCAGCAGTTTATCTTTGGGGGCATCCGGCTACGAGCAGTACTTC.

This clonotype has at least ten counts. This chain's CDR3 is CASSGTNRGRVTDTQYF. The DNA of the CDR3 is TGTGCCAGCAGCGGGACGAACAGGGGGAGGGTCACAGATACGCAGTATTTT. This chain links TRBV7-9 with TRBJ2-3; D possibly corresponds to TRBD1 (8 bases). Germline V CDR1 and CDR2: SEHNR, FQNEAQ (reference sequence). V was clipped by 5 bases and J by 2 bases, with 20 bases between them. This CDR3 has 17 amino acids. The variable domain in full, with the rest retrieved from reference TRBV7-9 and TRBJ2-3, is DTGVSQNPRHKITKRGQNVTFRCDPISEHNRLYWYRQTLGQGPEFLTYFQNEAQLEKSRLLSDRFSAERPKGSFSTLEIQRTEQGDSAMYLCASSGTNRGRVTDTQYFGPGTRLTVL.

Ten or more counts support this clonotype. The chain carries TRBV10-3 and TRBJ2-1, with 11 nucleotides matching TRBD1. J was trimmed by 2 bases and V by 5 bases; bases with no gene match: 5. The CDR3 length is 16 residues. Germline V lookup: CDR1 ENHRY, CDR2 SYGVKD. CDR3 sequence (DNA): TGTGCCATCAGTTCCTTGGGACAGGGGGCCTACAATGAGCAGTTCTTC. This sequence encodes CAISSLGQGAYNEQFF.

This clonotype was seen ten or more times. This CDR3 reads CAWSKARGNIQYF. CDR3 sequence (DNA): TGTGCCTGGAGTAAGGCCAGGGGAAACATTCAGTACTTC. This chain joins TRBV30 and TRBJ2-4; D perhaps matches TRBD1 (6 bases). Trimming took 2 bases from V and 6 from J, leaving 11 bases between them. Germline CDR1 is GTSNPN and CDR2 is SVGIG (reference sequence). The CDR3 spans 13 residues.

This clonotype was found a few times. The chain combines TRBV29-1 with TRBJ1-2; D gene ambiguous. Germline V gene sequence: CDR1 SQVTM, CDR2 ANQGSEA. The CDR3 has 13 amino acids. V was clipped by 4 bases and J by 1 base, with 10 bases between them. In DNA, the CDR3 is TGCAGCGTTGTCCCCCAGGTTAACTATGGCTACACCTTC. Protein sequence: CSVVPQVNYGYTF.

The chain couples TRBV15 to TRBJ1-2; D is undetermined. Germline V gives CDR1 LNHNV, CDR2 YYDKDF (reference sequence). V shed 7 bases and J shed 6 bases, with 15 bases lying between them. The CDR3 spans 13 residues. The CDR3 nucleotides read TGTGCCACCACCAACAGCCCCTCGGATGGCTACACCTTC. This translates into CATTNSPSDGYTF.

This clonotype has just a few counts. The genes are TRBV5-3 and TRBJ2-3; TRBD2 matches at 7 bases. TRBV5-3 is identified as an open reading frame with a role that is uncertain. This CDR3 has 17 amino acids. Trimming at V came to 5 bases and at J to 2 bases, leaving 14 bases not matched to a gene. CDR3 sequence: CARSLRNEAGLTDTQYF. In nucleotides, the CDR3 is TGTGCCAGAAGTCTCCGGAATGAAGCGGGGCTCACAGATACGCAGTATTTT.

This clonotype has more than one count but fewer than ten. The rearrangement joins TRBV6-1 to TRBJ2-1; D call uncertain. The length of the CDR3 is 11 residues. The germline V and J ends were trimmed by 5 bases and 8 bases, with 7 bases remaining between them. The germline V gene encodes CDR1 MNHNS and CDR2 SASEGT. The CDR3 DNA is TGTGCCAGCAGTCCTTGGGATGAGCAGTTCTTC. It codes for CASSPWDEQFF.